One and the same sample provided the 26 T cell receptor beta chains below, sequenced in a study of T-cell reconstitution after alpha-beta-depleted transplantation in children. Researchers prepared the TCRbeta library using unique molecular identifiers, the study reports. A single record per CDR3 protein comes from TCRdb applying MiXCR to the PCR reads. Here the sample spans about 610,000 distinct CDR3 sequences, 27% being singletons. Specimen: PBMCs, collected before TCRalphabeta/CD19-depleted stem cell transplant. The receptors stem from a boy under three years old with Wiskott-Aldrich syndrome, due to receive a stem cell transplant.

This clonotype was picked up a small number of times. The rearrangement links TRBV7-2 to TRBJ1-4, with 7 bases fitting TRBD1. The CDR3 has 16 residues. J gave up 7 bases and V 0 bases, and 8 bases lay outside the gene matches. Per germline, CDR1 SGHTA and CDR2 FQGNSA. CDR3 residues: CASSLAPRGGGEKLFF. The CDR3 DNA follows: TGTGCCAGCAGCTTAGCGCCGAGAGGGGGCGGTGAAAAACTGTTTTTT.

V and J are TRBV15 and TRBJ2-7; maybe TRBD2 (6 bases). Germline loops: CDR1 LNHNV, CDR2 YYDKDF (reference sequence). The CDR3 sequence is 14 residues long. Trimming took off 4 bases at V and 6 bases at J, with 16 bases between the two ends. The CDR3 here is CATSTSLLAPEQYF. In nucleotides, the CDR3 is TGTGCCACCAGCACTTCTCTTCTAGCGCCCGAGCAGTACTTC.

J is TRBJ1-6 and V is TRBV7-2; no definite D call. The CDR3 consists of 13 residues. Germline CDR1 and CDR2: SGHTA and FQGNSA. Trimming took 1 base from V and 9 from J, leaving 7 bases between them. The CDR3 loop reads CASSLDRVSPLHF. The CDR3 DNA is TGTGCCAGCAGCTTAGACCGGGTTTCACCCCTCCACTTT.

The chain has TRBV6-5 and TRBJ1-3; D gene uncertain. The CDR3 runs to 13 residues. V lost 2 bases, J lost 7 bases, and 9 bases lay in between. The germline V gene has CDR1 MNHEY and CDR2 SVGAGI. The CDR3 region is CASSYISGNTIYF. CDR3 nucleotide sequence: TGTGCCAGCAGTTACATATCGGGGAACACCATATATTTT.

This clonotype was found a few times. J is TRBJ2-1 and V is TRBV15; 9 bases line up with TRBD2. With 9 bases clipped from V and 4 bases from J, the junction kept 13 bases outside the gene matches. Germline V CDR1 and CDR2: LNHNV, YYDKDF (reference sequence). CDR3 length equals 16 residues. The CDR3 nucleotides read TGTGCCACTAAAGTAGCGGGAGTTGTCGGGTACAATGAGCAGTTCTTC. It translates to CATKVAGVVGYNEQFF.

This clonotype was counted between two and nine times. The rearrangement uses TRBV28 and TRBJ2-1, with TRBD2 matching 9 bases. The germline V gene has CDR1 MDHEN and CDR2 SYDVKM. The CDR3 runs to 16 residues. The trim removed 5 bases at V and 7 bases at J, leaving 12 bases unmatched. The CDR3 region is CASSPRERGVRNEQFF. The CDR3 bases are TGTGCCAGCAGTCCCCGTGAGCGGGGGGTTAGGAATGAGCAGTTCTTC.

The rearrangement joins TRBV7-2 to TRBJ1-6; D not certain. The CDR3 sequence is 14 residues long. CDR1 is SGHTA, CDR2 FQGNSA, per germline. V was pared by 2 bases and J by 6 bases, with 8 bases between. The CDR3 is CASSLSGGNSPLHF. DNA of the CDR3: TGTGCCAGCAGCTTAAGTGGCGGTAATTCACCCCTCCACTTT.

The chain links TRBV7-3 to TRBJ1-1; maybe TRBD1 (5 bases). Trimming cost V 3 bases and J 9 bases, with 14 bases left between them. Germline loops: CDR1 SGHTA, CDR2 FQGTGA. The CDR3 has 13 residues. In nucleotides, the CDR3 is TGTGCCAGCAGCTTCGACCGGACATCTCAAGCTTTCTTT. This encodes CASSFDRTSQAFF. The complete variable domain, with remaining parts taken from reference TRBV7-3 and TRBJ1-1, reads GAGVSQTPSNKVTEKGKYVELRCDPISGHTALYWYRQSLGQGPEFLIYFQGTGAADDSGLPNDRFFAVRPEGSVSTLKIQRTERGDSAVYLCASSFDRTSQAFFGQGTRLTVV.

CDR3 nucleotide sequence: TGTGCCAGCAGCAGGGAGGGCTACACCTTC. Protein: CASSREGYTF. The genes are TRBV6-6 and TRBJ1-2; D possibly corresponds to TRBD1 (5 bases). The CDR3 covers 10 residues. Trimming took 6 bases from V and 8 from J, leaving 7 bases between them. Germline V gene sequence: CDR1 MNHNY, CDR2 SVGAGI (reference sequence).

The chain joins TRBV3-1 to TRBJ2-7, with a weak D call TRBD2 (7 bases). Germline values: CDR1 LGHDT, CDR2 YNNKEL (reference sequence). The CDR3 loop spans 14 amino acids. Between the trimmed V and J ends, which lost 0 bases and 6 bases, there was a span of 12 bases. DNA of the CDR3: TGTGCCAGCAGCCAAGACTGGGGGGGGCTCGAGCAGTACTTC. As protein: CASSQDWGGLEQYF.

The rearrangement joins TRBV1 to TRBJ1-1; TRBD1 reflects the table's D call only, with no check against the DNA. TRBV1 is a pseudogene segment. CDR3 length: 17 amino acids. The CDR3 DNA reads as TGCACCAGCAACAGCAGGGGTTACGCGAGAGTAAACACTGAAGCTTTCTTT. Translated, it gives CTSNSRGYARVNTEAFF.

The V and J genes are TRBV5-1 and TRBJ2-7, with a possible D match to TRBD2 (5 bases). Germline V gives CDR1 SGHRS, CDR2 YFSETQ. Trimming removed 3 bases at V and 5 bases at J, with 12 bases between. This CDR3 is built from 13 residues. The DNA of the CDR3 is TGCGCCAGCAGCTCCCGGGGTATCAACGAGCAGTACTTC. The encoded protein is CASSSRGINEQYF.

The table lists this clonotype with a few counts. The chain links TRBV27 to TRBJ2-1; D unresolved. Between the trimmed V and J ends, which lost 0 bases and 7 bases, there was a span of 13 bases. The CDR3 totals 15 residues. Germline V gives CDR1 MNHEY, CDR2 SMNVEV (reference sequence). The CDR3 reads CASSLSRSVENEQFF. The DNA for the CDR3 is TGTGCCAGCAGTTTATCGAGGAGTGTAGAGAATGAGCAGTTCTTC.

This clonotype occurred a few times. The chain links TRBV5-1 to TRBJ2-7; 8 nucleotides agree with TRBD2. The CDR3 is 16 residues long. Germline values: CDR1 SGHRS, CDR2 YFSETQ. V dropped 0 bases and J dropped 3; count of bases not matched to a gene: 8. The CDR3 loop is CASSLDIGTRVYEQYF. CDR3 nucleotide sequence: TGCGCCAGCAGCTTGGATATAGGGACTAGAGTCTACGAGCAGTACTTC.

This clonotype was observed many times. The genes are TRBV12-3 or TRBV12-4 and TRBJ1-1; D gene ambiguous. Trimming shortened V by 6 bases and J by 1 base, and 3 bases separated the two germline ends. This CDR3 comprises 11 residues. CDR3 in amino acids: CASRGNTEAFF. The CDR3 DNA is TGTGCCAGCAGAGGGAACACTGAAGCTTTCTTT.

In this sample, this clonotype turned up many times. This sequence joins TRBV27 and TRBJ2-6, with D uncertain. Germline V gene data show CDR1 as MNHEY and CDR2 as SMNVEV (reference sequence). This CDR3 is 15 amino acids long. The V end was cut by 2 bases, the J end by 0 bases, with 5 bases between. CDR3 DNA: TGTGCCAGCAGTTTACGGTCCTCTGGGGCCAACGTCCTGACTTTC. Protein: CASSLRSSGANVLTF.

This clonotype has just a few counts. The rearrangement joins TRBV20-1 to TRBJ2-5; 9 nucleotides agree with TRBD2. Trimming cost V 1 base and J 0 bases; bases outside gene matches: 3. This CDR3 is built from 15 residues. CDR1 and CDR2 (germline): DFQATT, SNEGSKA (reference sequence). As DNA, the CDR3 is TGCAGTGCTAGAGGGCGGGGGGGGTACCAAGAGACCCAGTACTTC. Protein product: CSARGRGGYQETQYF.

The sample holds a few counts of this clonotype. The gene calls are TRBV20-1 and TRBJ1-1; 7 bases align to TRBD1. The V segment lost 3 bases and the J segment 2 bases; nucleotides outside the gene matches: 12. CDR3 length equals 16 residues. Germline V gene lookup returns CDR1 DFQATT and CDR2 SNEGSKA (reference sequence). The CDR3 DNA follows: TGCAGTGCTAGGGACCCCGGGACAGCTCCTAACACTGAAGCTTTCTTT. This translates into CSARDPGTAPNTEAFF.

This chain connects TRBV3-1 to TRBJ1-2; tentatively, D is TRBD1 (5 bases). V lost 0 bases to trimming and J lost 8 bases, with 16 bases between them. Per the germline V gene, CDR1 is LGHDT and CDR2 is YNNKEL (reference sequence). The CDR3 sequence is 15 residues long. The CDR3 sequence: CASSQDPRLWDGYTF. The CDR3 bases are TGTGCCAGCAGCCAAGATCCACGCTTATGGGACGGCTACACCTTC.

This chain links TRBV19 with TRBJ2-6; perhaps TRBD1 as D (5 bases). Trimming took off 5 bases at V and 2 bases at J, with 10 bases between the two ends. CDR1 is LNHDA, CDR2 SQIVND, per germline (reference sequence). The CDR3 loop spans 15 amino acids. The CDR3 protein is CASSVGVAGANVLTF. The CDR3 nucleotides read TGTGCCAGTAGTGTAGGGGTAGCTGGGGCCAACGTCCTGACTTTC.

This clonotype was found a few times. The chain carries TRBV5-1 and TRBJ2-7, with D perhaps matching TRBD2 (6 bases). V lost 0 bases, J lost 6 bases, and 16 bases lay in between. CDR1 and CDR2 (germline): SGHRS, YFSETQ. CDR3 length: 15 residues. CDR3 nucleotide sequence: TGCGCCAGCAGCTTGGCCGGAGGGATGTGGGGCGAGCAGTACTTC. It yields the protein CASSLAGGMWGEQYF.

This chain joins TRBV27 and TRBJ1-1; D may be TRBD1 (6 bases). CDR3 length: 15 residues. Germline CDR1 is MNHEY and CDR2 is SMNVEV (reference sequence). The V and J ends lost 3 bases and 5 bases respectively, with 16 bases between them. The chain's CDR3 is CASSFSQGMRTEAFF. CDR3 DNA: TGTGCCAGCAGTTTTAGTCAGGGGATGAGGACTGAAGCTTTCTTT.

V gene TRBV27 combines with J gene TRBJ2-2, with 7 bases fitting TRBD2. Germline lookup yields CDR1 MNHEY and CDR2 SMNVEV (reference sequence). The CDR3 spans 14 residues. With V trimmed by 7 bases and J by 5 bases, 7 bases remained unmatched. CDR3 residues: CASTRAGSTGELFF. CDR3 nucleotides: TGTGCCAGCACCCGAGCGGGAAGTACCGGGGAGCTGTTTTTT.

The rearrangement links TRBV20-1 to TRBJ2-3; D remains unclear. V lost 0 bases to trimming and J lost 2 bases, with 9 bases between them. CDR3 length equals 14 residues. Germline V lookup: CDR1 DFQATT, CDR2 SNEGSKA (reference sequence). The CDR3 nucleotides are TGCAGTGCTAGAGATCCCGAGATCACAGATACGCAGTATTTT. Its translation is CSARDPEITDTQYF.

The chain is built from TRBV5-6 and TRBJ2-1, with D possibly being TRBD1 (6 bases). Germline V CDR1 and CDR2: SGHDT, YYEEEE. V was trimmed by 4 bases and J by 3 bases, leaving 14 bases between them. This CDR3 is 15 amino acids long. The CDR3 coding sequence is TGTGCCAGCAGCGACTGGGGGCCCCTCTACAATGAGCAGTTCTTC. It codes for CASSDWGPLYNEQFF. The full variable domain, completed using reference TRBV5-6 and TRBJ2-1, is DAGVTQSPTHLIKTRGQQVTLRCSPKSGHDTVSWYQQALGQGPQFIFQYYEEEERQRGNFPDRFSGHQFPNYSSELNVNALLLGDSALYLCASSDWGPLYNEQFFGPGTRLTVL.

As DNA, the CDR3 is TGCGCCAGCAGCTTGTTGTGGTCCTACAATGAGCAGTTCTTC. As protein: CASSLLWSYNEQFF. This rearrangement joins TRBV5-1 to TRBJ2-1; D unclear. V was clipped by 1 base and J by 1 base, with 6 bases between them. CDR3 length: 14 amino acids. Germline CDR1 and CDR2: SGHRS and YFSETQ.